This TCR beta chain originates from a study of blood T cells in healthy people across ages (dated by TCRdb to the mid-2010s). Study-wide context: Template switching captured roughly one uniquely barcoded TCR beta cDNA molecule per two T cells in model experiments. Age-related changes in TCR beta repertoire diversity were measured in the study by deep sequencing normalized with unique cDNA molecular identifiers. The donors were split into four age groups: young (average approximately 16 years), middle-aged (more than 35), aged (approximately 60) and long-lived (roughly 88). To avoid experimental bias, donors of different ages were spread randomly across the sequencing lanes. For two donors (one aged 18 to 30 and one aged 80 or older), the study analyzed two additional independent replicas of 1 million unique cDNA reads from the same blood draw. Summary of the overall study and its limitations: Bulk unsorted PBMC profiling prevented conclusive comparison of naive and antigen-experienced compartments. Estimates of total diversity from one million sequenced T cells were regarded as lower bounds and underestimates. Observed TCR beta diversity per million T cells fell roughly linearly with age, and a significant reduction was already apparent by age roughly 40. Because the CMV infection status of the donors was unknown, age-related changes in expanded clonotypes may potentially have been confounded. A strong correlation was found between observed TCR beta diversity and the percentage of naive T cells measured by flow cytometry. The long-lived group showed more naive CD4+ T cells, fewer expanded clones and increased TCR diversity than the aged group, suggesting age selection.

The CDR3 sequence holds 15 residues, the cysteine and phenylalanine included. Solely the CDR3 DNA is kept, with 45 bases framed from the first base. From the germline V gene (reference sequence), CDR1 is DFQATT and CDR2 is SNEGSKA. V drops 5 bases and J drops 5 bases, leaving 22 bases in between. The library came from 5' RACE. The sequencer listed for this sample is Illumina HiSeq 2500. The second PCR ran for roughly 7 to 12 cycles and used a J-beta primer mix along with a sample-barcoded 5' primer. A template-switch 5' adaptor carrying 12 random nucleotides introduced a unique molecular identifier onto each TCR beta cDNA molecule. Each sample yielded at least 2.5 million CDR3-containing paired-end reads. First-strand cDNA was synthesized from all RNA with the Mint cDNA synthesis kit, primed by a TRBC-specific oligonucleotide. Following uracil-DNA glycosylase treatment, all cDNA underwent a first 18-cycle PCR with the universal primers M1SS and BC2_uni_R. The original methods were these. Each sample was normalized by randomly selecting 1 million high-quality reads, each carrying a distinct molecular identifier. Reads sharing molecular identifiers were discarded rather than binned into consensus sequences. CDR3 identification, clonotype clustering and error correction used MiTCR with a Q25 quality threshold and the strictest error-elimination algorithm. Lower-bound total TCR beta diversity was estimated with a nonparametric unseen species model using Euler transformation. Through fastp at Q25 and MiXCR, TCRdb rebuilt clones from the public reads, retaining in-frame beta chains. Each entry is one CDR3 protein sequence, shown with its most common DNA and genes. None of the V and J calls come from the authors' own analysis; TCRdb made them. The sample table contains 650,000 to 700,000 distinct CDR3 sequences; only one count was recorded for approximately 29% of them. The ten largest account for 15% to 19% of the sample.

The sample holds many counts of this clonotype. Its specific antigen is unknown. Qualities for individual bases were not recorded, and no much larger clone is one base off. The donors were roughly 40 Caucasian individuals from Russia, aged 6 to 90 years, who were systemically healthy. Each donor gave about 9.2 milliliters of peripheral blood, drawn into EDTA-treated Vacutainer tubes. PBMCs were isolated by Ficoll-Paque density-gradient centrifugation, with at least 6 million obtained per sample. Total RNA, at least 6 micrograms per sample, was extracted from PBMCs with Trizol reagent. Naive CD45RAhigh/CD27high T cell percentages were measured by flow cytometry on a PBMC aliquot from every donor.

Sequencing input: blood. Recombination linked TRBV20-1 to TRBJ2-7; no confident D gene assignment can be made. This clonotype was sampled from a woman aged 80 or over in good health. Donor details come from another sample of the same person, matched by shared clones. The DNA is TGCAGTGCTCTCCTCGGAACGGGCCCTAAGGACGAGCAGTACTTC. It translates as CSALLGTGPKDEQYF.